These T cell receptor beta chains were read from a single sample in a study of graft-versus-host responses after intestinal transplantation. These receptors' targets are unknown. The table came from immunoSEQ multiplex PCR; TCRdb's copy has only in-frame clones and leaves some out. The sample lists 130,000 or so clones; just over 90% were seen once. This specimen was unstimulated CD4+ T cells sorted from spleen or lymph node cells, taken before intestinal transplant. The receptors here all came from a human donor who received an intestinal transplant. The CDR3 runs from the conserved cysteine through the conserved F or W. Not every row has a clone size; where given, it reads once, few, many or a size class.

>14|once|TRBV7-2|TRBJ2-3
CASSLSQGGDTQYF
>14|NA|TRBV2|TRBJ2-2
CASRGLVNTGELFF
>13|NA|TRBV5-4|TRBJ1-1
CASSLQEDTEAFF
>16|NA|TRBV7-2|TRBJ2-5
CASRGRTSGGWETQYF
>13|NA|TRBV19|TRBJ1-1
CASSPSWAEEAFF
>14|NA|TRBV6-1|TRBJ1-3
CASSRTGSGNTIYF
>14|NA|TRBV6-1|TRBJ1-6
CASSAGGAERPLHF
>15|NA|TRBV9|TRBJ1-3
CASSVGTAYGNTIYF
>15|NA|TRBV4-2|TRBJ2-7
CASSQGPGLVGEQYF
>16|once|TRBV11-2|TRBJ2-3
CASRTLAGGPTDTQYF
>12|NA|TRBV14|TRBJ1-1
CASSQDWGEAFF
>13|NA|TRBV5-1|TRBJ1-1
CASSPTGNTEAFF
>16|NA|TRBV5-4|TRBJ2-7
CASSLYGSGDSYEQYF
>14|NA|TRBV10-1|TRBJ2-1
CASSSVYSHNEQFF
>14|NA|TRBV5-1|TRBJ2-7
CASSPVVEGYEQYF
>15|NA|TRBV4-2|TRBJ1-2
CASSQDTGGPYGYTF
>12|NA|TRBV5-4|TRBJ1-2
CASSGGNYGYTF
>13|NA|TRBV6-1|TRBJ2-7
CASSPGHLYEQYF
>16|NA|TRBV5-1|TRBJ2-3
CASSLFRRPSTDTQYF
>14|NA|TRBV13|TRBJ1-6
CASSSDRDNSPLHF
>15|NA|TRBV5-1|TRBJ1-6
CASSPGSGSNSPLHF
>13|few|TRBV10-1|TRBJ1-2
CASSENTAYGYTF
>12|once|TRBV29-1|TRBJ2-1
CSVYSFYNEQFF
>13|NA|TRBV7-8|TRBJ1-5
CASSLARVQPQHF
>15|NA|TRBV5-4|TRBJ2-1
CASSLVGQGGHEQFF
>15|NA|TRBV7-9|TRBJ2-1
CASSLDRGGYNEQFF
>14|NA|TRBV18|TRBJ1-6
CASSPRGEDSPLHF
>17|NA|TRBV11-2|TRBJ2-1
CASSLARFRGRYNEQFF
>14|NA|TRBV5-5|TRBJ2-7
CASSGTGNTYEQYF
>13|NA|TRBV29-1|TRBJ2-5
CSVVRGLGETQYF
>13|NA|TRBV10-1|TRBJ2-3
CASSERRTGAQYF
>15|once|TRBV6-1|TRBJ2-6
CASSEQVAGANVLTF
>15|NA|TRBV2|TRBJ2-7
CASSYRTSGNYEQYF
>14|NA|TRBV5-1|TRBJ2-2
CASRPTVGAGELFF
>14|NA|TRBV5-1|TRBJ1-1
CASSFGQGLLEAFF
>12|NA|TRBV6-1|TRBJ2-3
CASSEVVDTQYF
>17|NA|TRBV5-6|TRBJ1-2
CASSLALGGGQVDGYTF
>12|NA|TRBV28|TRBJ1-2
CASSLRVYGYTF
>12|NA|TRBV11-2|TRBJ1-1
CASSLILTEAFF
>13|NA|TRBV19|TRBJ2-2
CATGQQNTGELFF
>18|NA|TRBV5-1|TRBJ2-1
CASSLVTGTSGGYNEQFF
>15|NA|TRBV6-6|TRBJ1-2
CASSFKGRIDYGYTF
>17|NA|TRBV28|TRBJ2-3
CASSSPGLAGGTDTQYF